The source of this T cell receptor (beta chain) is a study of T cell responses to AZD1222 COVID-19 vaccine. General study results and limits: The CD4 TCRs associated with vaccination extended across spike and predominated at 160-218 and 743-854.

Repertoires were generated with immunoSEQ multiplex PCR, while TCRdb's copy carries only in-frame clones and drops some. The data show about 180,000 clones, with 75% to 90% seen just once and roughly 4% held by the top ten. The trim removed 5 bases at V and 0 bases at J, leaving 4 bases unmatched. Germline loops: CDR1 SEHNR, CDR2 FQNEAQ (reference sequence). The length of the CDR3 is 14 residues. Details on this clone: Its target is not known.

The TCR originated in an adult who received the MenACWY meningococcal vaccine as a control. The chain links TRBV7-9 to TRBJ2-7; TRBD1 aligns across 7 bases. Sequenced material: peripheral blood, taken 28 days after the second dose of the MenACWY control vaccine. CDR3 loop: CASSTDRFSYEQYF. The CDR3 nucleotides are TGTGCCAGCAGCACGGACAGGTTCTCCTACGAGCAGTACTTC. Combining the CDR3 with reference TRBV7-9 and TRBJ2-7 gives the whole variable domain DTGVSQNPRHKITKRGQNVTFRCDPISEHNRLYWYRQTLGQGPEFLTYFQNEAQLEKSRLLSDRFSAERPKGSFSTLEIQRTEQGDSAMYLCASSTDRFSYEQYFGPGTRLTVT.